Presented here are 9 T cell receptor beta chains from one specimen sequenced in a study of molecular identifiers for immune sequencing clone quantification. TCRdb itself ran the PCR reads through MiXCR, one entry per CDR3 protein. The sample contains about 640,000 distinct CDR3 sequences, 20% of which appear only once. The specimen sequenced was naive CD8+ T cells from blood, with Jurkat cell RNA spiked in. The subset was: FACS-sorted CD8+CD4-CCR7+CD45RA+ naive T cells. The receptors come from a human donor in good health. Some libraries in this study had Jurkat cell RNA spiked in.

As concerns this clonotype: Possible read error: a much larger clone is one base away. The chain has TRBV12-3 or TRBV12-4 and TRBJ2-3; D is undetermined. The CDR3 consists of 15 residues. V dropped 7 bases and J dropped 4 bases, with 18 bases sitting between them. CDR3 residues: CASNDVGPAPDTQYF. DNA for the CDR3: TGTGCCAGCAATGACGTCGGACCAGCCCCAGATACGCAGTATTTT.

This clonotype was observed many times. CDR3 in DNA: TGTGCCAGCAGCTTAGAGCAGGGCCCTTCCTACGAGCAGTACTTC. It yields the protein CASSLEQGPSYEQYF. This chain joins TRBV7-9 and TRBJ2-7; possible D gene TRBD1, 5 bases. This CDR3 comprises 15 residues. Germline V gene sequence: CDR1 SEHNR, CDR2 FQNEAQ (reference sequence). Trimming pared 1 base from V and 1 base from J, leaving 11 bases between.

Here the CDR3 DNA reads TGCAGTGCTAGAGTCCAGGACGACTATGGCTACACCTTC. Translated, it gives CSARVQDDYGYTF. The V call is TRBV20-1, the J call TRBJ1-2; D not certain. Germline-derived CDR1 and CDR2 are DFQATT and SNEGSKA (reference sequence). Trimming shortened V by 1 base and J by 3 bases, and 9 bases separated the two germline ends. The CDR3 is 13 residues long.

This clonotype was counted many times. This chain connects TRBV7-2 to TRBJ2-3; TRBD2 matches 7 bases. Germline V gene sequence: CDR1 SGHTA, CDR2 FQGNSA. The ends lost 7 bases at V and 2 bases at J; junction bases unmatched: 12. The CDR3 is made up of 16 amino acids. The CDR3 is CASTPSGGGYTDTQYF. In DNA, the CDR3 is TGTGCCAGCACCCCGTCCGGCGGGGGATACACAGATACGCAGTATTTT.

This clonotype appeared many times. This sequence joins TRBV11-2 and TRBJ1-6, with D hard to call. Deletions cut 4 bases from V and 10 bases from J, with 11 bases between. Germline V lookup: CDR1 SGHAT, CDR2 FQNNGV. This CDR3 region has 13 residues. In DNA form, the CDR3 reads TGTGCCAGCAGCTCTATTGCGCAATCACCCCTCCACTTT. Protein product: CASSSIAQSPLHF.

The table lists this clonotype with many counts. The CDR3 loop is CASSIRQGSYEQYF. The CDR3 DNA is TGTGCCAGTAGTATTCGGCAGGGATCCTACGAGCAGTACTTC. V gene TRBV19 combines with J gene TRBJ2-7; a possible D gene is TRBD1 (5 bases). This CDR3 region has 14 residues. Trimming took 3 bases from V and 1 from J, leaving 10 bases between them. Germline V CDR1 and CDR2: LNHDA, SQIVND (reference sequence).

This chain joins TRBV7-9 and TRBJ1-5; possible D gene TRBD1, 5 bases. This CDR3 has 14 amino acids. The V end lost 3 bases, the J end lost 4 bases, and 10 bases lay between the germline ends. The germline CDR1 and CDR2 sequences are SEHNR and FQNEAQ (reference sequence). The CDR3 loop is CASSFEGVNQPQHF. The CDR3 DNA follows: TGTGCCAGCAGCTTCGAAGGGGTGAATCAGCCCCAGCATTTT. Drawing the rest from reference TRBV7-9 and TRBJ1-5, the complete variable domain is DTGVSQNPRHKITKRGQNVTFRCDPISEHNRLYWYRQTLGQGPEFLTYFQNEAQLEKSRLLSDRFSAERPKGSFSTLEIQRTEQGDSAMYLCASSFEGVNQPQHFGDGTRLSIL.

A few counts support this clonotype. A much larger clone sits a single nucleotide away, making a read error possible. The rearrangement uses TRBV4-1 and TRBJ1-1, with D perhaps matching TRBD1 (6 bases). V was clipped by 0 bases and J by 6 bases, with 14 bases between them. The germline CDR1 and CDR2 sequences are MGHRA and YSYEKL. The CDR3 is 15 amino acids. CDR3 in amino acids: CASSQDLVGGAEAFF. As DNA, the CDR3 is TGCGCCAGCAGCCAAGATCTTGTCGGGGGCGCTGAAGCTTTCTTT.

This clonotype was observed at least ten times. The CDR3 loop is CASSIAQDSYEQYF. The CDR3 region has the DNA TGTGCCAGTAGTATTGCACAGGACTCCTACGAGCAGTACTTC. The V call is TRBV19, the J call TRBJ2-7; tentatively, D is TRBD1 (5 bases). Trimming removed 3 bases from V and 0 bases from J, with 9 bases in between. There are 14 residues in the CDR3. Germline V gene data show CDR1 as LNHDA and CDR2 as SQIVND (reference sequence).